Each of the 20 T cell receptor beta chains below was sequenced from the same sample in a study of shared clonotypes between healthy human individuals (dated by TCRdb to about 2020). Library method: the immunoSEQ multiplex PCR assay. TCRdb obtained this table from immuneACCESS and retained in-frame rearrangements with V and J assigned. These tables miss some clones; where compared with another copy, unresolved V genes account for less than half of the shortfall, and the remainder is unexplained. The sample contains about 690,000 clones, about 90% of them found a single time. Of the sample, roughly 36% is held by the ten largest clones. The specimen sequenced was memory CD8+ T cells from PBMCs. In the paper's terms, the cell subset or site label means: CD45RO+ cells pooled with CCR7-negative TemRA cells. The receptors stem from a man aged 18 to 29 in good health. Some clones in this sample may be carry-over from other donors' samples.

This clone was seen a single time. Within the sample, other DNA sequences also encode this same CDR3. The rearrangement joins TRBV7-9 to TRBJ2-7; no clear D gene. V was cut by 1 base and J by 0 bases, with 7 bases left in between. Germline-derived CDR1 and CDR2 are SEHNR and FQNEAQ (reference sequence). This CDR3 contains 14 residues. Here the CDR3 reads CASSLVGPSYEQYF. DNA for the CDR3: TGTGCCAGCAGCTTAGTAGGGCCCTCCTACGAGCAGTACTTC.

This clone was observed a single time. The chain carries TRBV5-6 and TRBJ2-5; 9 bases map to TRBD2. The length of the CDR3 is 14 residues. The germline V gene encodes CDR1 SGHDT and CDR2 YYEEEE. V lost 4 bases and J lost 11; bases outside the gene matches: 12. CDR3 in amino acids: CASSLLAGLREQYF. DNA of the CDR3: TGTGCCAGCAGCCTGCTAGCGGGATTACGGGAGCAGTACTTC.

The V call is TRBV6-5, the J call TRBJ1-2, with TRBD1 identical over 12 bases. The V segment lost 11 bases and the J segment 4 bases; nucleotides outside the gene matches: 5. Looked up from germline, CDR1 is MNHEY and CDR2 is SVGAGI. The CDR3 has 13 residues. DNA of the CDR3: TGTGCCGCCGGGACAGGGGGCATCTATGGCTACACCTTC. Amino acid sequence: CAAGTGGIYGYTF.

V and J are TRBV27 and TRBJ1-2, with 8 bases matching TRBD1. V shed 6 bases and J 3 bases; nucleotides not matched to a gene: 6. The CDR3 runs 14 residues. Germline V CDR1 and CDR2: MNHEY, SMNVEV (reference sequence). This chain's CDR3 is CASSRTGWDYGYTF. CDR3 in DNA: TGTGCCAGCAGCCGGACAGGGTGGGACTATGGCTACACCTTC.

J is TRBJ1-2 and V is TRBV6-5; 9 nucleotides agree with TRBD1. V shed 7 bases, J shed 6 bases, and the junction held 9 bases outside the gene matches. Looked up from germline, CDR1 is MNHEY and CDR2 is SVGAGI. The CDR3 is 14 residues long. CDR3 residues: CASTVQGARDGYTF. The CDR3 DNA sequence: TGTGCCAGCACCGTACAGGGGGCGCGTGATGGCTACACCTTC.

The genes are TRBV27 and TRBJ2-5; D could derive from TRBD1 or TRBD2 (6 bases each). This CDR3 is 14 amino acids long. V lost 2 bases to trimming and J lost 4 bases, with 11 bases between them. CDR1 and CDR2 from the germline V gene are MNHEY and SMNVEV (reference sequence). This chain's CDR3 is CASSLLGGLETQYF. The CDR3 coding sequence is TGTGCCAGCAGTTTACTCGGGGGCCTAGAGACCCAGTACTTC.

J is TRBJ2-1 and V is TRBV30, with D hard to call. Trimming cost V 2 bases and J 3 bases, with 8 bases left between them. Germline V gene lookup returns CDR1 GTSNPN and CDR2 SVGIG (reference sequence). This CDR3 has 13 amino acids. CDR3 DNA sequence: TGTGCCTGGAGTAGTTCAGTCTACAATGAGCAGTTCTTC. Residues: CAWSSSVYNEQFF.

CDR3 DNA: TGTGCCAGCAGCTTGGAATCCGAGTGGGTCTATGGCTACACCTTC. It yields the protein CASSLESEWVYGYTF. This sequence joins TRBV5-5 and TRBJ1-2; D is unclear. This CDR3 has 15 amino acids. Per germline, CDR1 SGHKS and CDR2 YYEKEE (reference sequence). V was cut by 0 bases and J by 4 bases, with 13 bases left in between.

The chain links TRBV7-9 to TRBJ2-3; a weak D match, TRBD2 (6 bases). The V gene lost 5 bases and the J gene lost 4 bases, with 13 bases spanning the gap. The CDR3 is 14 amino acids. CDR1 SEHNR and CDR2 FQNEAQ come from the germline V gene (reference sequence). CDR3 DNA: TGTGCCAGCAGCGAGGGAGGTCGGGCAGATACGCAGTATTTT. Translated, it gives CASSEGGRADTQYF.

The DNA of the CDR3 is TGTGCCAGCAGTGAAGCATTAGCGGGAGGGCCTTGGGGTGAGCAGTTCTTC. Its translation: CASSEALAGGPWGEQFF. The chain uses TRBV6-1 and TRBJ2-1; 11 bases line up with TRBD2. The V segment lost 0 bases and the J segment 9 bases; nucleotides outside the gene matches: 10. The CDR3 has 17 residues. Germline V lookup: CDR1 MNHNS, CDR2 SASEGT.

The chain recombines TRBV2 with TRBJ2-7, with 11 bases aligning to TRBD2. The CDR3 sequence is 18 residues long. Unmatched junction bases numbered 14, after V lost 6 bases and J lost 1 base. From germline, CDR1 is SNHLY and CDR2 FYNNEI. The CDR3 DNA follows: TGTGCCAGCAGACAGGGGACCCCTGTAGCGGGAGGGTCCTACGAGCAGTACTTC. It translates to CASRQGTPVAGGSYEQYF.

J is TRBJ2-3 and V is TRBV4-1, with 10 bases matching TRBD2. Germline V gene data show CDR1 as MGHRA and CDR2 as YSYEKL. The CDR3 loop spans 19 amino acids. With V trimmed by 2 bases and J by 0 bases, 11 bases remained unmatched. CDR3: CASSQITRWTSGSTDTQYF. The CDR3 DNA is TGCGCCAGCAGCCAAATTACCCGTTGGACTAGCGGTAGCACAGATACGCAGTATTTT.

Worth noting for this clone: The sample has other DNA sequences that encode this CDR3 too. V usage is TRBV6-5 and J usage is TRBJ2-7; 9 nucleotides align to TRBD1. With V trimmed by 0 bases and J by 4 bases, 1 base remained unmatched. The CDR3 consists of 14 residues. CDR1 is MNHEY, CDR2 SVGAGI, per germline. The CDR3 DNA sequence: TGTGCCAGCAGTTACTCGGGACAGGGTTACGAGCAGTACTTC. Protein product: CASSYSGQGYEQYF.

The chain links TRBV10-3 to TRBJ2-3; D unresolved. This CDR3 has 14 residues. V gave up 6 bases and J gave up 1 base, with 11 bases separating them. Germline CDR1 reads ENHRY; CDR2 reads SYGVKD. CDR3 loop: CAISPNTRTDTQYF. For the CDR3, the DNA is TGTGCCATCAGCCCTAACACTCGCACAGATACGCAGTATTTT.

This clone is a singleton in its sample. CDR3 region: CASSQGSGRYTGELFF. DNA of the CDR3: TGTGCCAGCAGCCAAGGGAGCGGGAGATATACCGGGGAGCTGTTTTTT. V usage is TRBV14 and J usage is TRBJ2-2, with 8 nucleotides matching TRBD2. After removal of 1 base from V and 5 bases from J, the junction contained 6 bases not matched to a gene. The CDR3 is made up of 16 amino acids. Germline V CDR1 and CDR2: SGHDN, FVKESK.

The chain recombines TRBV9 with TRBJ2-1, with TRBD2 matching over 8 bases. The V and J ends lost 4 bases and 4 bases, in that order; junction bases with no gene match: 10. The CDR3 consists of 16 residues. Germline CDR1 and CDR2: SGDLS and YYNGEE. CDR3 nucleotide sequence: TGTGCCAGCAGCTTTAGTACTAGCGGCCGATACAATGAGCAGTTCTTC. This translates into CASSFSTSGRYNEQFF. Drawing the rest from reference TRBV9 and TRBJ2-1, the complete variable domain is DSGVTQTPKHLITATGQRVTLRCSPRSGDLSVYWYQQSLDQGLQFLIQYYNGEERAKGNILERFSAQQFPDLHSELNLSSLELGDSALYFCASSFSTSGRYNEQFFGPGTRLTVL.

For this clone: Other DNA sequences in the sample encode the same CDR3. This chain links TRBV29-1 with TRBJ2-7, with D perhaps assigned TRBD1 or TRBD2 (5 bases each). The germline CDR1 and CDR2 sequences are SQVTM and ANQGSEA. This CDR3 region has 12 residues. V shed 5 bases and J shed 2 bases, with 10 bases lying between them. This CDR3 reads CSVWDRAYEQYF. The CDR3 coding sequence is TGCAGCGTTTGGGACCGAGCCTACGAGCAGTACTTC.

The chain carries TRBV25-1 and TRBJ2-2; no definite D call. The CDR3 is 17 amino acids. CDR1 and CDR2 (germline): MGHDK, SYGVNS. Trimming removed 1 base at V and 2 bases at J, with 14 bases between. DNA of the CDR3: TGTGCCAGCAGTGAATGGACGTATGTGGGAAACACCGGGGAGCTGTTTTTT. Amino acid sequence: CASSEWTYVGNTGELFF. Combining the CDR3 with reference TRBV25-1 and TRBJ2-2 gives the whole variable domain EADIYQTPRYLVIGTGKKITLECSQTMGHDKMYWYQQDPGMELHLIHYSYGVNSTEKGDLSSESTVSRIRTEHFPLTLESARPSHTSQYLCASSEWTYVGNTGELFFGEGSRLTVL.

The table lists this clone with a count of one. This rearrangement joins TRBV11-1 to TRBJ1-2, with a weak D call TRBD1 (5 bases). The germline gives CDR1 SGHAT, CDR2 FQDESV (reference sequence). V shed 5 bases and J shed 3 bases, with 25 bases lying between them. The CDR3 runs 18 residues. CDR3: CASSPRDGQSNWDYGYTF. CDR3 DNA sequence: TGTGCCAGCAGCCCCAGGGATGGACAATCTAATTGGGACTATGGCTACACCTTC.

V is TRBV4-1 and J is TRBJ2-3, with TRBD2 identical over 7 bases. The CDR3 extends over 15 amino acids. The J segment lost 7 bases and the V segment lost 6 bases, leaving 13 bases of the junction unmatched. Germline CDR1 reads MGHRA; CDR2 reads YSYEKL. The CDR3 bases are TGCGCCAGCAGGGGGACTACCGCCTATGGGTATACGCAGTATTTT. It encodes CASRGTTAYGYTQYF.